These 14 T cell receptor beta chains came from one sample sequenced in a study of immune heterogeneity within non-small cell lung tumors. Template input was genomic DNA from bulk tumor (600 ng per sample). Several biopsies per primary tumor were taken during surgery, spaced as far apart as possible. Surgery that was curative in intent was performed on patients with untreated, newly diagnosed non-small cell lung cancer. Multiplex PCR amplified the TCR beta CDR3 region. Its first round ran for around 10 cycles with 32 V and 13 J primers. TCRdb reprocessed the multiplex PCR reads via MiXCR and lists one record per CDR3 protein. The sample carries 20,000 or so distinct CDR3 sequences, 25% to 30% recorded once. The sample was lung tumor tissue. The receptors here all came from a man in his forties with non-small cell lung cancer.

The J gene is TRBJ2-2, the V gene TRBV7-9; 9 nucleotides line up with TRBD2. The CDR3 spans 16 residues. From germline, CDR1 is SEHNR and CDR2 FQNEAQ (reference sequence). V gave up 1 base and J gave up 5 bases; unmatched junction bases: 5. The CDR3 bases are TGTGCCAGCAGCTTAGGGCTTAGCGGGAGAACCGGGGAGCTGTTTTTT. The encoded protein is CASSLGLSGRTGELFF.

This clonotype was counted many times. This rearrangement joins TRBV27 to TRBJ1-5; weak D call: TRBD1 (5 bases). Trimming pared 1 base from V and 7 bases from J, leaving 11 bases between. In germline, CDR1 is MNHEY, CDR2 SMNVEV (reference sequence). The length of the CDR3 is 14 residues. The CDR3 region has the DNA TGTGCCAGCAGTTTATGGGGCGGGGGGCAGCCCCAGCATTTT. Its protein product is CASSLWGGGQPQHF.

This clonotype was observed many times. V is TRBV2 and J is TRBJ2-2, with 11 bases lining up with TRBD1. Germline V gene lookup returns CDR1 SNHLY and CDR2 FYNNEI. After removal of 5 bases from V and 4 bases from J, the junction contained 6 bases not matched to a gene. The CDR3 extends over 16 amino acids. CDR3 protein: CASSRRTGGSTGELFF. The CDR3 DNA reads TGTGCCAGCAGTAGACGGACAGGGGGCAGCACCGGGGAGCTGTTTTTT.

In DNA, the CDR3 is TGTGCCAGCAGCTTTTCCCCGTACAATGAGCAGTTCTTC. Encoded protein: CASSFSPYNEQFF. The chain has TRBV5-4 and TRBJ2-1; D unclear. The CDR3 spans 13 residues. V lost 2 bases, J lost 4 bases, and 7 bases lay in between. The germline gives CDR1 SGHNT, CDR2 YYREEE (reference sequence).

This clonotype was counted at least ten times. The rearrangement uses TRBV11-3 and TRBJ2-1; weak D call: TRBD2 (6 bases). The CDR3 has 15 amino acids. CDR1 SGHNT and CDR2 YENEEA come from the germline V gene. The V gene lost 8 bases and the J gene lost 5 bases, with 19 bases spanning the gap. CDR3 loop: CASGPLGTVNNEQFF. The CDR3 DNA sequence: TGTGCCAGCGGCCCCTTGGGGACTGTGAACAATGAGCAGTTCTTC.

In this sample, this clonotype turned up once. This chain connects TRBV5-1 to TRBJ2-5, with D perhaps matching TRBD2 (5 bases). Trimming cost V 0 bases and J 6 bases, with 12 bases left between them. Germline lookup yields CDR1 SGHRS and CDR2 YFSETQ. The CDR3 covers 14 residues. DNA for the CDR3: TGCGCCAGCAGCTTGGAGGTCGGGAAAAAGACCCAGTACTTC. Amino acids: CASSLEVGKKTQYF.

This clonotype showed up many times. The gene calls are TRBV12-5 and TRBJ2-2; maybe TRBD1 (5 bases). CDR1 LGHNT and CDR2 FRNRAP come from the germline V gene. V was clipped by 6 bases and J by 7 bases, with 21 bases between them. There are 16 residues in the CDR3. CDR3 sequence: CASGSNRSRGGGELFF. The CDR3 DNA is TGTGCTAGTGGCTCAAACAGGTCCCGTGGTGGCGGGGAGCTGTTTTTT.

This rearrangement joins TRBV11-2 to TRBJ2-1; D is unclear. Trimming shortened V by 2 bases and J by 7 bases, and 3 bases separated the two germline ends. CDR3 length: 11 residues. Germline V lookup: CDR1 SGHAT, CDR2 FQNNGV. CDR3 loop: CASSLNNEQFF. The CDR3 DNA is TGTGCCAGCAGCTTAAATAATGAGCAGTTCTTC. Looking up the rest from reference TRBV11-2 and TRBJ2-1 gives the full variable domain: EAGVAQSPRYKIIEKRQSVAFWCNPISGHATLYWYQQILGQGPKLLIQFQNNGVVDDSQLPKDRFSAERLKGVDSTLKIQPAKLEDSAVYLCASSLNNEQFFGPGTRLTVL.

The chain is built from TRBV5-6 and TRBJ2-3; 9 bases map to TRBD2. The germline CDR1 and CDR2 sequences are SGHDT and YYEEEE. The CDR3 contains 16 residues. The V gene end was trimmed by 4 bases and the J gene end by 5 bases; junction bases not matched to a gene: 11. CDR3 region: CASSGRASGTVDTQYF. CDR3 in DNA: TGTGCCAGCAGCGGGAGGGCTAGCGGGACTGTAGATACGCAGTATTTT.

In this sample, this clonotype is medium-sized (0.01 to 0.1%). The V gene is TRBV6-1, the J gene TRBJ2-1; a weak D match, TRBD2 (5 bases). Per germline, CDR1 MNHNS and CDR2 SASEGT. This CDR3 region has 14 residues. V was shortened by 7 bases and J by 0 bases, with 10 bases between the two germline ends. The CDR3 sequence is CASNTRSSYNEQFF. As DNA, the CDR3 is TGTGCCAGCAACACTAGATCCTCCTACAATGAGCAGTTCTTC.

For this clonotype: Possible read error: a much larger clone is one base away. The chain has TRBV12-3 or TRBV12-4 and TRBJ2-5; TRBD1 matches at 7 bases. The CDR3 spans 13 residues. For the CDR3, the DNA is TGTGCCAGCAGCGGGACAGCACAAGAGACCAAGTACTTC. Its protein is CASSGTAQETKYF.

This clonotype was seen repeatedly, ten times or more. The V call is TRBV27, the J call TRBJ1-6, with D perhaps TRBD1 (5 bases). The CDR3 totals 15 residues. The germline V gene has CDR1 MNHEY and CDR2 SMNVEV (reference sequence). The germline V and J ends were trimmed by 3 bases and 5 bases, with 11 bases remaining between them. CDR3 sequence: CASSFNLGDNSPLHF. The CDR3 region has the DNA TGTGCCAGCAGTTTCAACCTAGGGGATAATTCACCCCTCCACTTT.

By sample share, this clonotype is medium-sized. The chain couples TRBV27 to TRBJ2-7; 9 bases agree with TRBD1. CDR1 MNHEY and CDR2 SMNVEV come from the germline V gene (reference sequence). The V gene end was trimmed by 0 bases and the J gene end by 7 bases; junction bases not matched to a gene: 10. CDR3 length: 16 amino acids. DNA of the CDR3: TGTGCCAGCAGTTTATCTTCGACAGGGGGAAGAAGGGAGCAGTACTTC. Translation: CASSLSSTGGRREQYF.

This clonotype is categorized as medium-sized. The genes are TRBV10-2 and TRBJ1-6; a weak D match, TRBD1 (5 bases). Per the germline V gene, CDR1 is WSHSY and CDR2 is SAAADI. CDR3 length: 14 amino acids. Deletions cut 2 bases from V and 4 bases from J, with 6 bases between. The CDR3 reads CASSEEGYNSPLHF. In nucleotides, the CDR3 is TGCGCCAGCAGTGAGGAGGGGTATAATTCACCCCTCCACTTT.